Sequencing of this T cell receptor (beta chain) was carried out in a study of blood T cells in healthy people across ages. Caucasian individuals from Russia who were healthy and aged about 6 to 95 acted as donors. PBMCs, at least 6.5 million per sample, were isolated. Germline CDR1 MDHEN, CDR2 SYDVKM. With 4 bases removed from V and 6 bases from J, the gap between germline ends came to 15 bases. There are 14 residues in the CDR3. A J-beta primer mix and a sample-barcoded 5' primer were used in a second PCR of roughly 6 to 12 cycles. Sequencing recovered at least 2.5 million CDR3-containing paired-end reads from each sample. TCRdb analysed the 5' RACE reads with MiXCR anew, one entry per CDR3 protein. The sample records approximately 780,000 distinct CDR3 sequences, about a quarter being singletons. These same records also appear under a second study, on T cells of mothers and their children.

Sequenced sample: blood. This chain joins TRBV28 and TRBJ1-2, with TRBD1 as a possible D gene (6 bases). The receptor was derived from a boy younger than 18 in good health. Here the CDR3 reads CASSYDTGRDGYTF. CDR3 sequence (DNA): TGTGCCAGCAGTTATGACACAGGGAGGGATGGCTACACCTTC.